This TCR beta chain was documented in a study of cytomegalovirus exposure and HLA in healthy donors. Notes on the study in general: According to a later analysis, most TCR beta chains associated with CMV appeared HLA-restricted. Earlier results showed most TCR beta V segments being productive about 87% or about 30% of the time. For TCR beta chains, V- and J-gene trimming was later linked to a missense DCLRE1C variant.

Amplification used 60 Vbeta primers and 13 Jbeta primers. Generated by immunoSEQ multiplex PCR, the TCRdb table keeps only in-frame clones and is missing some. The sample consists of 120,000 to 150,000 clones, around three quarters of them appearing once. In the case of this clone: Its antigen is not known.

Germline values: CDR1 LNHDA, CDR2 SQIVND (reference sequence). The CDR3 loop spans 13 amino acids. V lost 5 bases to trimming and J lost 6 bases; unmatched junction nucleotides: 4. The sequence derives from a man in his forties or fifties in good health and CMV-seropositive. The sample was PBMCs. J is TRBJ2-7 and V is TRBV19, with 10 bases aligning to TRBD2. For the CDR3, the DNA is TGTGCCAGTAGTGCCGGGACTAGCGCCGAGCAGTACTTC. Protein: CASSAGTSAEQYF.